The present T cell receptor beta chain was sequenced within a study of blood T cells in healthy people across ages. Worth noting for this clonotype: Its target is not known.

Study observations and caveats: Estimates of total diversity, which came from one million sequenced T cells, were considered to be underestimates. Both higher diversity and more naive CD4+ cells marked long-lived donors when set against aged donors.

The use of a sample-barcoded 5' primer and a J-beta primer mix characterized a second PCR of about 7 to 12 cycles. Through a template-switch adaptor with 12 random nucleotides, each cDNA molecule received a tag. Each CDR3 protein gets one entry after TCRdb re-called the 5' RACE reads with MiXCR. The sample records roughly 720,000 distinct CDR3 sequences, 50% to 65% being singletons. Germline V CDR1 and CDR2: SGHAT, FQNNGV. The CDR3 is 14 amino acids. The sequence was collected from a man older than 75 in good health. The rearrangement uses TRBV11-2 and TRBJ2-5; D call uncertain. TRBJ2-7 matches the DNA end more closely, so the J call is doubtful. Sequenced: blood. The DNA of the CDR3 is TGTGCCAGCAGCTTAGTCCCGGATTATAGCGAGCAGTACTTC. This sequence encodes CASSLVPDYSEQYF.